The following is a TCR beta chain sequence with its context. Its antigen is as yet unknown. The sample is drawn from a study of cytomegalovirus exposure and HLA in healthy donors. Overall study findings and caveats: In vitro, a few CMV-associated chains proved specific for CMV antigens.

Profiled with immunoSEQ multiplex PCR; TCRdb holds only in-frame clones, not every one. The table lists about 160,000 clones, 89% of them singletons, with 4% to 4.5% in the top ten. The CDR3 runs 15 residues. Germline assignment: CDR1 SGHRS and CDR2 YFSETQ. Germline trimming cut 4 bases from V and 2 bases from J; bases unmatched to any gene: 7. Sequenced: PBMCs. This chain joins TRBV5-1 and TRBJ2-7, with TRBD1 matching 9 bases. This clonotype was obtained from a man aged 18-30 years in good health and CMV-seropositive. Written as DNA, the CDR3 is TGCGCCAGCAGCATTGGGACAGGGCCTCCCTACGAGCAGTACTTC. Its translation is CASSIGTGPPYEQYF. Drawing the rest from reference TRBV5-1 and TRBJ2-7, the complete variable domain is KAGVTQTPRYLIKTRGQQVTLSCSPISGHRSVSWYQQTPGQGLQFLFEYFSETQRNKGNFPGRFSGRQFSNSRSEMNVSTLELGDSALYLCASSIGTGPPYEQYFGPGTRLTVT.